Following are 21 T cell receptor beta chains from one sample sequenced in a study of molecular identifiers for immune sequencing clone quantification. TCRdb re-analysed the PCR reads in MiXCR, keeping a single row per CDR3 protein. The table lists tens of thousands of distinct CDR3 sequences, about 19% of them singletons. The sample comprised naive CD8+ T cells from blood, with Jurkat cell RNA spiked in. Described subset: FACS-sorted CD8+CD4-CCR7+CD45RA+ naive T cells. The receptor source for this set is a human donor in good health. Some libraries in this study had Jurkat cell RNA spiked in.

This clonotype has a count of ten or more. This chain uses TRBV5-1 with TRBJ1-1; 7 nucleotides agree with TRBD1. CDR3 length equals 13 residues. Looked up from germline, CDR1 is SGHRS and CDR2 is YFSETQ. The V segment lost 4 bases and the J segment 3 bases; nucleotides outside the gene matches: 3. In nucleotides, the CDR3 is TGCGCCAGCAGCCACAGGGGAGACACTGAAGCTTTCTTT. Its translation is CASSHRGDTEAFF.

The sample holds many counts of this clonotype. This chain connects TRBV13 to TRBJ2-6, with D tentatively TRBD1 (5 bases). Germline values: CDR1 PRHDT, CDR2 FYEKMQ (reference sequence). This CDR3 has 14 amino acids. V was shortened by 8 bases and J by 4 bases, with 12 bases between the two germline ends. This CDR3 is CASGAGNGANVLTF. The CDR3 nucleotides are TGTGCCAGCGGGGCAGGGAACGGGGCCAACGTCCTGACTTTC.

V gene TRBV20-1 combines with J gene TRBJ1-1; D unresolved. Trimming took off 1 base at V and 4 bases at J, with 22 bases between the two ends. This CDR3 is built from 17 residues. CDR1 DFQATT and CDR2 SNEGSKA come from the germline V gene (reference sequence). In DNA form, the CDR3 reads TGCAGTGCTAGAGGAGCGGAGCCAGAAGTAATGAGCACTGAAGCTTTCTTT. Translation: CSARGAEPEVMSTEAFF.

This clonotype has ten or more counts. CDR3 protein: CAWSPGAPEAFF. For the CDR3, the DNA is TGTGCCTGGAGTCCAGGGGCCCCTGAAGCTTTCTTT. V gene TRBV30 combines with J gene TRBJ1-1; TRBD1 is a possible D gene (6 bases). CDR1 is GTSNPN, CDR2 SVGIG, per germline (reference sequence). The CDR3 consists of 12 residues. Trimming removed 2 bases from V and 6 bases from J, with 10 bases in between.

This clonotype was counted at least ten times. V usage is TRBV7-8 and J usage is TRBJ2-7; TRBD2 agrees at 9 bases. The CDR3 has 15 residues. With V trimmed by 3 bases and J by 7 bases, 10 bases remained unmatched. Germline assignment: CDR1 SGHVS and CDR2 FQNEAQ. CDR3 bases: TGTGCCAGCAGCTTGGGTTCCGGGACTAGCTGGGAGCAGTACTTC. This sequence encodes CASSLGSGTSWEQYF.

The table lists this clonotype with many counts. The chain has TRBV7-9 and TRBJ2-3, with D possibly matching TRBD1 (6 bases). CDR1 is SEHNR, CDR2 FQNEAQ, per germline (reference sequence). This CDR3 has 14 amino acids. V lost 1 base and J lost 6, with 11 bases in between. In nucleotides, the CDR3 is TGTGCCAGCAGCTTAGACTGGCAGGGGGATACGCAGTATTTT. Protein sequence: CASSLDWQGDTQYF.

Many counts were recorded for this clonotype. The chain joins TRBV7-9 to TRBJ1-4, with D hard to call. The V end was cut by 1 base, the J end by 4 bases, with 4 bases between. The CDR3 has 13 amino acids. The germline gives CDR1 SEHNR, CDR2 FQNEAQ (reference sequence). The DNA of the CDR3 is TGTGCCAGCAGCTTAGTTGTTAATGAAAAACTGTTTTTT. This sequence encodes CASSLVVNEKLFF.

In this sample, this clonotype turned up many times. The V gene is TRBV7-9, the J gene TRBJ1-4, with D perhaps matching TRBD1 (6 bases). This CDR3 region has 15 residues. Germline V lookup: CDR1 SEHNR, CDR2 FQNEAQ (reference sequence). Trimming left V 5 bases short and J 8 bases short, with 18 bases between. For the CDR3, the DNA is TGTGCCAGCAGCCCGGCAAACAGGGAGGGCGAAAAACTGTTTTTT. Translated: CASSPANREGEKLFF.

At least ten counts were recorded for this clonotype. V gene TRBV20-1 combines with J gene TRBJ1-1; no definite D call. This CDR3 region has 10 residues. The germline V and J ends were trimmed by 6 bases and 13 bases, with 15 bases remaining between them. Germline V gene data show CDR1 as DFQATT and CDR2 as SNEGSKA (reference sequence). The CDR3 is CSAQIPEVFF. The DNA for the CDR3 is TGCAGTGCCCAGATACCGGAGGTTTTCTTT.

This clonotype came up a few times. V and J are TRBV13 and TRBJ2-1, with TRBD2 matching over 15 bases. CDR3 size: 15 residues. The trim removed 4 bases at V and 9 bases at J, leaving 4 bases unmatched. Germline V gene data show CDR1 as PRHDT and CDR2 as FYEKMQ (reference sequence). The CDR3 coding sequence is TGTGCCAGCAGCTGGGGACTAGCGGGAGGCTTTGAGCAGTTCTTC. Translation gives CASSWGLAGGFEQFF.

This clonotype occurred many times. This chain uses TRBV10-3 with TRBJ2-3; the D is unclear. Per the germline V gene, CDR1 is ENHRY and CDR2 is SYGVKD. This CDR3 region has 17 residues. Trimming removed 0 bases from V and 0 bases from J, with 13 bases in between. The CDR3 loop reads CAISESISAASTDTQYF. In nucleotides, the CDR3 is TGTGCCATCAGTGAGTCGATTTCGGCAGCTAGCACAGATACGCAGTATTTT.

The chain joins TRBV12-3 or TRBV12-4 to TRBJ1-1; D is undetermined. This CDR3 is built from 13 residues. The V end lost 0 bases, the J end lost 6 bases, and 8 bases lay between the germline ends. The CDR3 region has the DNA TGTGCCAGCAGTTTAGCGATGGGATCTGAAGCTTTCTTT. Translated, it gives CASSLAMGSEAFF.

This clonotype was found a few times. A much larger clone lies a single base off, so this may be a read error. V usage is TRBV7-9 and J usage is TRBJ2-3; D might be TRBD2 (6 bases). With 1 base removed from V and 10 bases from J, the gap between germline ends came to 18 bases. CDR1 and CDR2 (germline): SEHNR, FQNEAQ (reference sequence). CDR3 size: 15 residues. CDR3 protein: CASSLVSGPRYSQYF. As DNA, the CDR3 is TGTGCCAGCAGCTTAGTAAGCGGGCCAAGGTATTCGCAGTATTTT.

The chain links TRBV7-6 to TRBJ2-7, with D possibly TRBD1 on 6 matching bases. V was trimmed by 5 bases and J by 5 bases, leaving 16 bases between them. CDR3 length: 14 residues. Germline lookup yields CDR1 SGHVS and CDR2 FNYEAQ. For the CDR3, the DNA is TGTGCCAGCAGCGTACCCTGGGGGCGCCACGAGCAGTACTTC. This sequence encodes CASSVPWGRHEQYF.

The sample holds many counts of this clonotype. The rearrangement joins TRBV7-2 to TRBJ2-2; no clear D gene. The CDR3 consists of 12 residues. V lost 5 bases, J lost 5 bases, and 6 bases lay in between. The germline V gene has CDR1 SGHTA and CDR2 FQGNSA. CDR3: CASSPQTGELFF. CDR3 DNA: TGTGCCAGCAGCCCGCAGACCGGGGAGCTGTTTTTT.

This CDR3 is CASSHGTHIEQYF. Here the CDR3 DNA reads TGTGCCAGCAGCCACGGGACTCATATCGAGCAGTACTTC. The chain combines TRBV3-1 with TRBJ2-7; a weak D match, TRBD2 (6 bases). The CDR3 covers 13 residues. Deletions cut 3 bases from V and 6 bases from J, with 12 bases between. CDR1 and CDR2 (germline): LGHDT, YNNKEL (reference sequence).

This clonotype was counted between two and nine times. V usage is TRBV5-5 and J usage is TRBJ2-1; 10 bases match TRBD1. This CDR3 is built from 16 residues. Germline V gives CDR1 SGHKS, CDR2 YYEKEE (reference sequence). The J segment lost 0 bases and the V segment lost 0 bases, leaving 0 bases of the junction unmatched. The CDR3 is CASSLGTGGSYNEQFF. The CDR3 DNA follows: TGTGCCAGCAGCTTGGGGACAGGGGGCTCCTACAATGAGCAGTTCTTC.

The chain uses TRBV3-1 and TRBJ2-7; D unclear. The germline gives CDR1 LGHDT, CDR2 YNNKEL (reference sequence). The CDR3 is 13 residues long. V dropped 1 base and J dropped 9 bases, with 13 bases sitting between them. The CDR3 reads CASSQAEDPGQYF. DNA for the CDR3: TGTGCCAGCAGCCAAGCGGAAGATCCGGGGCAGTACTTC.

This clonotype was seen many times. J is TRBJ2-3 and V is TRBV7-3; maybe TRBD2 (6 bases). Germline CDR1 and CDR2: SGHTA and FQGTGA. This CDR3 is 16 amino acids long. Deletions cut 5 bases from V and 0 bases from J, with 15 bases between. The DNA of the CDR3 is TGTGCCAGCAGCCCGGGACTCGGCCCTAGCACAGATACGCAGTATTTT. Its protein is CASSPGLGPSTDTQYF.

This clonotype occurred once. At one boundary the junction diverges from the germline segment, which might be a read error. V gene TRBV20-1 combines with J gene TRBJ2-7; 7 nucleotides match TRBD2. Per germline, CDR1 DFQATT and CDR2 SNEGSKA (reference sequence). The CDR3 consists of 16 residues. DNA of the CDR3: TGCAGTGCTAGAGCAGCCCTAGCGGAAAGCTCCTACGAGCGGTACTTC. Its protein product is CSARAALAESSYERYF.

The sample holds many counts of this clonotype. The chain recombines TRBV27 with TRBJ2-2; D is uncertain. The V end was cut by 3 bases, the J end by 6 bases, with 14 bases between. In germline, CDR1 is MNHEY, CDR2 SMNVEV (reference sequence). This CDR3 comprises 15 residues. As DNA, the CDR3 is TGTGCCAGCAGTTTTCTCAATTCGCCGGCCGGGGAGCTGTTTTTT. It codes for CASSFLNSPAGELFF.